This T cell receptor beta chain was observed in a study of early T cells in non-severe SARS-CoV-2 infection. Attachment of unique molecular identifiers was made to individual cDNA molecules. A single record per CDR3 protein comes from TCRdb applying MiXCR to the 5' RACE reads. The sample lists approximately 97,000 distinct CDR3 sequences, 8% to 13% occurring once. The material sequenced was whole blood, taken at baseline. The clonotype comes from an adult who was a healthcare worker with PCR-confirmed SARS-CoV-2 infection or an uninfected control (not recorded which).

CDR3 nucleotide sequence: TGTGCCAGCTTCCCGACTCCGAACACCGGGGAGCTGTTTTTT. Its translation is CASFPTPNTGELFF. V usage is TRBV6-1 and J usage is TRBJ2-2; D unresolved. Germline lookup yields CDR1 MNHNS and CDR2 SASEGT. V was clipped by 8 bases and J by 0 bases, with 10 bases between them. The CDR3 has 14 residues.